The present T cell receptor (beta chain) was sequenced within a study of T cells in Graves' hyperthyroidism and ophthalmopathy. Study-wide findings and caveats: Among thyroid clonotypes expanded above 0.001, most also appeared in blood. Through a model of 13 V-J features, ophthalmopathy was separated from stable hyperthyroidism.

Researchers amplified the TCR beta CDR3 regions from RNA transcripts. In the first-round RT-PCR of the TCR CDR3, the HTBI primer set was used. Each CDR3 protein is one row after TCRdb ran MiXCR on the multiplex PCR reads. Here the sample spans about 420,000 distinct CDR3 sequences, about 15% being singletons. The CDR3 length is 16 residues. With 7 bases removed from V and 0 bases from J, the gap between germline ends came to 18 bases. The germline V gene encodes CDR1 ENHRY and CDR2 SYGVKD. In its sample, this clonotype was seen many times. The antigen is undetermined. No ophthalmopathy progression within 18 months constituted stable Graves' hyperthyroidism. Based on clinical symptoms, serum thyroxine and TRAb, thyroid ultrasound and orbital computed tomography, diagnoses were reached.

This TCR was sampled from a woman aged 18-29 years with Graves' hyperthyroidism. The chain has TRBV10-3 and TRBJ1-2; maybe TRBD1 (5 bases). Sequences were obtained from blood. Here the CDR3 DNA reads TGTGCCATCAAGGTGGAACAGGCGGTTTCTAACTATGGCTACACCTTC. It translates to CAIKVEQAVSNYGYTF.